The 9 T cell receptor beta chains listed next were all sequenced from one sample in a study of patients and donors after allogeneic stem cell transplantation (dated by TCRdb to 2020 to 2022). To prepare the library, RT-PCR was applied. The data were produced on a NextSeq 550. TCRdb itself trimmed the public reads at Q25 with fastp, ran MiXCR and retained productive beta chains. Each CDR3 protein gets just one entry, which takes the most common genes and DNA from the rows behind it. The sample has approximately 31,000 distinct CDR3 sequences on record, 37% of them singletons. The ten largest clonotypes hold about 80% of the sample. Sample: blood, either unsorted or a sorted T cell fraction (not recorded which). The receptors stem from a human donor who was either an allogeneic HSCT recipient or a stem cell or donor lymphocyte infusion donor (not recorded which). It is not recorded whose cells these are; they may come from a transplant donor.

This clonotype has just a few counts. This rearrangement joins TRBV12-3 or TRBV12-4 to TRBJ1-1, with D tentatively TRBD1 (5 bases). V lost 5 bases and J 3 bases, leaving 10 bases between the germline ends. The CDR3 length is 13 residues. CDR3 DNA sequence: TGTGCCAGCAGTCTCGACAGTTACACTGAAGCTTTCTTT. Its protein product is CASSLDSYTEAFF.

The chain is built from TRBV10-3 and TRBJ2-5, with a possible D match to TRBD1 (5 bases). The CDR3 extends over 14 amino acids. Trimming left V 2 bases short and J 3 bases short, with 10 bases between. Germline assignment: CDR1 ENHRY and CDR2 SYGVKD. The CDR3 DNA is TGTGCCATCAGTGAGCCGCCGACAGAAGAGACCCAGTACTTC. It yields the protein CAISEPPTEETQYF.

This clonotype has only a few counts. The chain links TRBV29-1 to TRBJ1-1, with TRBD1 matching 8 bases. V shed 0 bases, J shed 5 bases, and the junction held 11 bases outside the gene matches. CDR3 length: 16 amino acids. CDR1 SQVTM and CDR2 ANQGSEA come from the germline V gene. This CDR3 is CSVEDTETGEGTEAFF. The CDR3 region has the DNA TGCAGCGTTGAAGATACGGAGACAGGGGAAGGGACTGAAGCTTTCTTT.

This chain connects TRBV2 to TRBJ2-7, with TRBD2 identical over 8 bases. The ends lost 7 bases at V and 2 bases at J; junction bases unmatched: 7. Germline V CDR1 and CDR2: SNHLY, FYNNEI. This CDR3 comprises 14 residues. CDR3 nucleotide sequence: TGTGCCAGCACTCCCGCGGGAGGCACCTACGAGCAGTACTTC. Protein product: CASTPAGGTYEQYF.

The chain combines TRBV6-6 with TRBJ1-1; no clear D gene. The CDR3 runs 14 residues. Germline V gene data show CDR1 as MNHNY and CDR2 as SVGAGI (reference sequence). V was pared by 2 bases and J by 6 bases, with 13 bases between. CDR3 amino acids: CASSYGISPPEAFF. The CDR3 nucleotides read TGTGCCAGCAGTTACGGGATATCCCCCCCTGAAGCTTTCTTT.

This clonotype occurred a few times. The CDR3 is CAISRQGGGEKLFF. The DNA of the CDR3 is TGTGCCATCAGTAGACAAGGAGGTGGAGAAAAACTGTTTTTT. This rearrangement joins TRBV10-3 to TRBJ1-4; D is ambiguous. Deletions cut 5 bases from V and 8 bases from J, with 15 bases between. The CDR3 spans 14 residues. Germline CDR1 ENHRY, CDR2 SYGVKD.

CDR3 coding DNA: TGCAGCGGGCGGGAGGCCGCCTACAATGAGCAGTTCTTC. Translated: CSGREAAYNEQFF. The V gene is TRBV29-1, the J gene TRBJ2-1; TRBD2 aligns across 8 bases. The germline V gene encodes CDR1 SQVTM and CDR2 ANQGSEA. The CDR3 sequence is 13 residues long. With V trimmed by 7 bases and J by 2 bases, 4 bases remained unmatched.

The chain is built from TRBV20-1 and TRBJ2-1, with TRBD2 identical over 10 bases. J gave up 2 bases and V 1 base, and 5 bases lay outside the gene matches. Germline loops: CDR1 DFQATT, CDR2 SNEGSKA (reference sequence). The CDR3 runs 16 residues. DNA of the CDR3: TGCAGTGCTAGAGGTCCTAGCGGGAGCGCCTACAATGAGCAGTTCTTC. It codes for CSARGPSGSAYNEQFF.

The chain has TRBV10-3 and TRBJ2-3, with a possible D match to TRBD2 (5 bases). V lost 4 bases and J 2 bases, leaving 13 bases between the germline ends. This CDR3 has 15 residues. Germline loops: CDR1 ENHRY, CDR2 SYGVKD. CDR3 in DNA: TGTGCCATCAGTGGCCGGGATTACCCCACAGATACGCAGTATTTT. Translating gives CAISGRDYPTDTQYF.